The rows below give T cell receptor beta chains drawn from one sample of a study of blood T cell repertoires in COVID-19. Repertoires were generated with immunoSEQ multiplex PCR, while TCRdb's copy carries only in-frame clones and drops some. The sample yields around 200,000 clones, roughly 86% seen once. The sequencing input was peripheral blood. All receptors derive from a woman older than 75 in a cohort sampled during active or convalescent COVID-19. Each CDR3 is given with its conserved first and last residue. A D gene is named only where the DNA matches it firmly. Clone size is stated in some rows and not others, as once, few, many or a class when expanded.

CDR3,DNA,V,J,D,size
CASSFWGRMNTEAFF,TGTGCCAGCAGCTTCTGGGGCCGCATGAACACTGAAGCTTTCTTT,TRBV5-4,TRBJ1-1,.,.
CASSNSASFYSYNEQFF,TGCGCCAGCAGCAACTCGGCTAGCTTTTACTCCTACAATGAGCAGTTCTTC,TRBV5-1,TRBJ2-1,.,once
CATSDWAGGKGTSVKFNEQFF,TGTGCCACCAGTGATTGGGCGGGAGGGAAGGGAACCTCAGTCAAATTCAATGAGCAGTTCTTC,TRBV24-1,TRBJ2-1,TRBD2,once
CASSETGGHNEQFF,TGTGCCAGCAGCGAGACAGGGGGCCACAATGAGCAGTTCTTC,TRBV2,TRBJ2-1,TRBD1,.
CASSQDNQPQHF,TGTGCCAGCAGCCAGGACAATCAGCCCCAGCATTTT,TRBV7-2,TRBJ1-5,.,.
CASSPYGQGGRETQYF,TGTGCCAGCAGTCCCTACGGACAGGGAGGGCGGGAGACCCAGTACTTC,TRBV28,TRBJ2-5,.,.
CASSLSTGSGNTIYF,TGTGCCAGCAGTTTATCCACAGGCTCTGGAAACACCATATATTTT,TRBV27,TRBJ1-3,.,.
CASSLGTGLREKLFF,TGTGCCAGCAGCTTAGGGACAGGGTTGAGGGAAAAACTGTTTTTT,TRBV11-2,TRBJ1-4,TRBD1,.
CASSQDLDRGNSPLHF,TGCGCCAGCAGCCAAGACCTCGACAGGGGAAATTCACCCCTCCACTTT,TRBV4-3,TRBJ1-6,TRBD1,.
CASSVRDRGNGYTF,TGTGCCAGCAGCGTAAGGGACAGGGGGAATGGCTACACCTTC,TRBV9,TRBJ1-2,TRBD1,.
CASSSQDSNQPQHF,TGTGCCAGCAGCTCACAGGATAGCAATCAGCCCCAGCATTTT,TRBV5-4,TRBJ1-5,.,.
CASSPGAGGRYEQYF,TGCGCCAGCAGCCCGGGGGCAGGGGGACGCTACGAGCAGTACTTC,TRBV5-1,TRBJ2-7,.,.
CAISESGQYQETQYF,TGTGCCATCAGTGAGTCGGGACAGTATCAAGAGACCCAGTACTTC,TRBV10-3,TRBJ2-5,TRBD1,.
CASSVLTGGRGEQFF,TGTGCCAGCAGCGTATTGACAGGGGGTCGGGGTGAGCAGTTCTTC,TRBV9,TRBJ2-1,TRBD1,.
CASAERKGVRNTEAFF,TGTGCCAGCGCCGAACGGAAAGGGGTCAGAAACACTGAAGCTTTCTTT,TRBV2,TRBJ1-1,.,.
CASSPSSGSWQETQYF,TGTGCCAGCTCACCATCTAGCGGGAGCTGGCAAGAGACCCAGTACTTC,TRBV18,TRBJ2-5,TRBD2,.
CASSLLPADTEAFF,TGTGCCAGCAGTTTATTGCCGGCGGACACTGAAGCTTTCTTT,TRBV27,TRBJ1-1,.,.
CASRSPGGPETQYF,TGTGCCAGCAGGAGCCCAGGGGGTCCGGAGACCCAGTACTTC,TRBV28,TRBJ2-5,TRBD1,.
CASSLKRWNTEAFF,TGTGCCAGCAGCTTAAAGCGGTGGAACACTGAAGCTTTCTTT,TRBV7-8,TRBJ1-1,.,.
CASSLATGSSETQYF,TGTGCCAGCAGCTTAGCCACAGGGAGTTCAGAGACCCAGTACTTC,TRBV7-9,TRBJ2-5,.,once
CASSLLGQGSSPLHF,TGTGCCAGCAGCTTATTAGGACAGGGCAGTTCACCCCTCCACTTT,TRBV5-5,TRBJ1-6,TRBD1,.
CASSSIAGAKTIYEQYF,TGTGCCAGCAGCTCGATAGCGGGGGCGAAAACTATCTACGAGCAGTACTTC,TRBV5-8,TRBJ2-7,TRBD2,.
CASSWGLSGGELFF,TGTGCCAGCAGCTGGGGACTTTCCGGCGGGGAGCTGTTTTTT,TRBV7-2,TRBJ2-2,.,.